The clone carrying this T cell receptor (beta chain) was seen many times. This CDR3 region has 17 residues. Germline assignment: CDR1 MNHEY and CDR2 SMNVEV (reference sequence). J gave up 0 bases and V 2 bases, and 8 bases lay outside the gene matches. TCRdb re-derived calls from the 5' RACE reads in MiXCR, one entry per CDR3 protein. This sample yields around 50,000 distinct CDR3 sequences, of which about an eighth are seen a single time; 4.5% belongs to the top ten. Sample time point: longitudinal time-point 2. The entry originates in a study of neurological immune-mediated disorders. The receptor was derived from a male donor with HTLV-1-associated myelopathy (HAM/TSP). Sequenced sample: PBMCs. This sequence joins TRBV27 and TRBJ2-3; 7 positions agree with TRBD2. The CDR3 is CASSLAGEQPSTDTQYF. CDR3 sequence (DNA): TGTGCCAGCAGTTTAGCGGGGGAGCAACCTAGCACAGATACGCAGTATTTT.